Shown below are 29 T cell receptor beta chains from a single sample sequenced in a study of cytomegalovirus exposure and HLA in healthy donors. Vbeta (60) and Jbeta (13) primers were used in the PCR. Only in-frame clones appear in the TCRdb table, and some are missing; sequencing was by immunoSEQ multiplex PCR. Among some 150,000 clones listed, about 79% were seen once. The sequenced sample consisted of PBMCs. The receptors come from a woman aged 50 to 60 in good health and CMV-seronegative.

The J gene is TRBJ2-1, the V gene TRBV2; 14 bases are shared with TRBD2. The V and J ends lost 3 bases and 4 bases, in that order; junction bases with no gene match: 8. Looked up from germline, CDR1 is SNHLY and CDR2 is FYNNEI. CDR3 size: 18 residues. The CDR3: CASSDLGLAGEPYNEQFF. CDR3 nucleotides: TGTGCCAGCAGTGACTTGGGACTAGCGGGAGAGCCATACAATGAGCAGTTCTTC.

The chain combines TRBV2 with TRBJ1-1; TRBD1 might be the D (6 bases). CDR3 length: 17 residues. Germline V lookup: CDR1 SNHLY, CDR2 FYNNEI. Trimming cost V 0 bases and J 5 bases, with 19 bases left between them. Here the CDR3 DNA reads TGTGCCAGCAGTGAAGCTTCCACGGCTTCCAGGGGTACTGAAGCTTTCTTT. Residues: CASSEASTASRGTEAFF.

The V and J genes are TRBV14 and TRBJ2-1; D gene uncertain. This CDR3 contains 17 residues. Per germline, CDR1 SGHDN and CDR2 FVKESK. Trimming cost V 1 base and J 7 bases, with 20 bases left between them. The CDR3 here is CASSQGPGAAPGNEQFF. DNA for the CDR3: TGTGCCAGCAGCCAAGGCCCCGGCGCGGCCCCCGGGAATGAGCAGTTCTTC.

This chain connects TRBV6-6 to TRBJ1-5; D is perhaps TRBD1 (5 bases). Germline-derived CDR1 and CDR2 are MNHNY and SVGAGI (reference sequence). The V and J ends lost 5 bases and 4 bases respectively, with 6 bases between them. The CDR3 loop spans 12 amino acids. CDR3 nucleotides: TGTGCCAGCAGTCAGGGAAATCAGCCCCAGCATTTT. Amino acids: CASSQGNQPQHF.

The gene calls are TRBV7-9 and TRBJ1-2; no reliable D call. Trimming stripped 1 base from V and 7 bases from J, with 10 bases between. This CDR3 comprises 13 residues. The germline CDR1 and CDR2 sequences are SEHNR and FQNEAQ (reference sequence). The CDR3 spells CASSLVGGFGYTF. Written as DNA, the CDR3 is TGTGCCAGCAGCTTAGTGGGAGGGTTTGGCTACACCTTC.

This clone was recorded a few times. The chain carries TRBV28 and TRBJ2-1, with D perhaps TRBD1 (6 bases). Between the trimmed V and J ends, which lost 5 bases and 6 bases, there was a span of 14 bases. This CDR3 has 14 residues. Germline V gives CDR1 MDHEN, CDR2 SYDVKM. CDR3 sequence (DNA): TGTGCCAGCAGTCAACAGGGACCCTCCAATGAGCAGTTCTTC. Translation: CASSQQGPSNEQFF.

The chain is built from TRBV5-1 and TRBJ2-5, with a weak D call TRBD1 (6 bases). CDR3 length: 13 residues. Germline loops: CDR1 SGHRS, CDR2 YFSETQ. V lost 1 base to trimming and J lost 2 bases, with 6 bases between them. The CDR3 protein is CASSLQGQETQYF. CDR3 nucleotide sequence: TGCGCCAGCAGCTTGCAGGGGCAAGAGACCCAGTACTTC.

This chain uses TRBV2 with TRBJ2-1, with 11 nucleotides matching TRBD2. The CDR3 totals 16 residues. CDR1 SNHLY and CDR2 FYNNEI come from the germline V gene. V was pared by 3 bases and J by 9 bases, with 10 bases of the junction left unmatched. In DNA form, the CDR3 reads TGTGCCAGCAGTGACGAGGTAGCGGGGGGGCGCGGTGAGCAGTTCTTC. It yields the protein CASSDEVAGGRGEQFF.

The chain links TRBV27 to TRBJ1-2, with TRBD1 as a possible D gene (6 bases). The ends were cut back, 2 bases at V and 6 bases at J, with 16 bases in the middle. This CDR3 is 15 amino acids long. The germline V gene has CDR1 MNHEY and CDR2 SMNVEV (reference sequence). CDR3 protein: CASSLGGRMTDGYTF. CDR3 bases: TGTGCCAGCAGTTTAGGGGGCAGGATGACCGATGGCTACACCTTC.

The chain recombines TRBV19 with TRBJ1-5; D unresolved. V was pared by 3 bases and J by 1 base, with 7 bases between. The V gene's germline CDR1 is LNHDA and CDR2 SQIVND (reference sequence). The CDR3 runs 14 residues. The CDR3 region is CASSMGRSNQPQHF. The CDR3 region has the DNA TGTGCCAGTAGTATGGGCAGGAGCAATCAGCCCCAGCATTTT.

V and J are TRBV28 and TRBJ1-2; D unresolved. V lost 6 bases, J lost 7 bases, and 18 bases lay in between. The V gene's germline CDR1 is MDHEN and CDR2 SYDVKM. This CDR3 contains 14 residues. In DNA form, the CDR3 reads TGTGCCAGCAGGCCCGGACTGGGAAAAGGTGGCTACACCTTC. Translated, it gives CASRPGLGKGGYTF.

This clone was found a few times. The chain is built from TRBV5-4 and TRBJ2-7, with 8 bases identical to TRBD2. The CDR3 has 15 amino acids. J lost 7 bases, V lost 4 bases, and 13 bases had no gene match. Germline assignment: CDR1 SGHNT and CDR2 YYREEE (reference sequence). This CDR3 is CASSLELAESGEQYF. The CDR3 DNA reads TGTGCCAGCAGCCTGGAACTAGCGGAGTCTGGTGAGCAGTACTTC.

The chain carries TRBV19 and TRBJ2-1; D unresolved. Germline V gene sequence: CDR1 LNHDA, CDR2 SQIVND (reference sequence). The CDR3 has 13 amino acids. V was shortened by 6 bases and J by 7 bases, with 13 bases between the two germline ends. The DNA for the CDR3 is TGTGCCAGTAGCCTCCGAGAGTGGAATGAGCAGTTCTTC. This sequence encodes CASSLREWNEQFF.

Many counts were recorded for this clone. The chain recombines TRBV25-1 with TRBJ1-1; 7 bases are a match to TRBD1. After removal of 8 bases from V and 8 bases from J, the junction contained 2 bases not matched to a gene. Germline V gene lookup returns CDR1 MGHDK and CDR2 SYGVNS. The CDR3 length is 10 residues. As DNA, the CDR3 is TGTGCCAGCGGGGACAGCGAAGCTTTCTTT. This codes for CASGDSEAFF. The complete variable domain, with remaining parts taken from reference TRBV25-1 and TRBJ1-1, reads EADIYQTPRYLVIGTGKKITLECSQTMGHDKMYWYQQDPGMELHLIHYSYGVNSTEKGDLSSESTVSRIRTEHFPLTLESARPSHTSQYLCASGDSEAFFGQGTRLTVV.

The rearrangement uses TRBV28 and TRBJ1-1; 8 nucleotides align to TRBD1. In germline, CDR1 is MDHEN, CDR2 SYDVKM. The CDR3 contains 16 residues. V shed 6 bases, J shed 9 bases, and the junction held 18 bases outside the gene matches. DNA of the CDR3: TGTGCCAGCAGGGTCGTCACAGGGGGTCAGCTTCCCCAAGCTTTCTTT. It specifies CASRVVTGGQLPQAFF. Using reference TRBV28 and TRBJ1-1 for the parts outside the CDR3, the full variable domain is DVKVTQSSRYLVKRTGEKVFLECVQDMDHENMFWYRQDPGLGLRLIYFSYDVKMKEKGDIPEGYSVSREKKERFSLILESASTNQTSMYLCASRVVTGGQLPQAFFGQGTRLTVV.

The chain combines TRBV9 with TRBJ2-1; 8 bases align to TRBD1. The junction had 20 bases not matched to a gene; V was cut back by 0 bases and J by 12 bases. The CDR3 is 18 amino acids. Germline assignment: CDR1 SGDLS and CDR2 YYNGEE. Here the CDR3 reads CASSVDYLRGQEPRGQFF. CDR3 nucleotides: TGTGCCAGCAGCGTAGATTATCTGAGGGGACAGGAGCCCAGGGGGCAGTTCTTC.

The rearrangement joins TRBV15 to TRBJ1-2; 7 bases fit TRBD1. After removal of 3 bases from V and 5 bases from J, the junction contained 6 bases not matched to a gene. Germline CDR1 reads LNHNV; CDR2 reads YYDKDF (reference sequence). The length of the CDR3 is 14 residues. The chain's CDR3 is CATSSRDRNYGYTF. CDR3 coding DNA: TGTGCCACCAGCAGCCGGGACAGAAATTATGGCTACACCTTC.

This rearrangement joins TRBV5-1 to TRBJ2-1; the D is unclear. The germline V gene encodes CDR1 SGHRS and CDR2 YFSETQ. V lost 0 bases, J lost 7 bases, and 11 bases lay in between. The CDR3 consists of 14 residues. This CDR3 is CASSLAASRNEQFF. For the CDR3, the DNA is TGCGCCAGCAGCTTGGCTGCTAGTCGGAATGAGCAGTTCTTC.

The chain has TRBV18 and TRBJ1-1, with 7 bases matching TRBD1. The germline CDR1 and CDR2 sequences are KGHSH and LQKENI. With V trimmed by 2 bases and J by 0 bases, 3 bases remained unmatched. The CDR3 sequence is 15 residues long. The CDR3 sequence: CASSPMGQLNTEAFF. CDR3 bases: TGTGCCAGCTCACCAATGGGACAGCTGAACACTGAAGCTTTCTTT.

The chain is built from TRBV6-1 and TRBJ2-5; the match to TRBD2 covers 7 bases. CDR3 length equals 15 residues. Germline V gene lookup returns CDR1 MNHNS and CDR2 SASEGT. Trimming cost V 2 bases and J 5 bases; bases outside gene matches: 8. DNA for the CDR3: TGTGCCAGCAGTGAACGTCGGGGGGTGAAGGAGACCCAGTACTTC. This sequence encodes CASSERRGVKETQYF.

V and J are TRBV21-1 and TRBJ2-1; the D call TRBD2 from the table was never checked on the DNA. TRBV21-1 is a listed pseudogene. This CDR3 has 16 residues. The CDR3: CASPNRASGDYNEQFF. DNA of the CDR3: TGTGCCAGCCCAAATCGGGCTAGCGGGGACTACAATGAGCAGTTCTTC.

This clone appeared a single time. The genes are TRBV19 and TRBJ2-3; the match to TRBD2 covers 11 bases. Germline CDR1 LNHDA, CDR2 SQIVND (reference sequence). CDR3 length: 17 amino acids. The J segment lost 2 bases and the V segment lost 5 bases, leaving 9 bases of the junction unmatched. The CDR3 nucleotides read TGTGCCAGTAGTGCGGAGCTAGCGGGAGGATACACAGATACGCAGTATTTT. It codes for CASSAELAGGYTDTQYF.

J is TRBJ2-2 and V is TRBV19; the D gene is possibly TRBD2 (5 bases). The germline V and J ends were trimmed by 8 bases and 2 bases, with 9 bases remaining between them. The CDR3 has 13 amino acids. Germline assignment: CDR1 LNHDA and CDR2 SQIVND (reference sequence). CDR3 in DNA: TGTGCCAGTCGGGATCACAACACCGGGGAGCTGTTTTTT. Protein product: CASRDHNTGELFF. Using reference TRBV19 and TRBJ2-2 for the parts outside the CDR3, the full variable domain is DGGITQSPKYLFRKEGQNVTLSCEQNLNHDAMYWYRQDPGQGLRLIYYSQIVNDFQKGDIAEGYSVSREKKESFPLTVTSAQKNPTAFYLCASRDHNTGELFFGEGSRLTVL.

The chain recombines TRBV18 with TRBJ1-5; D is possibly TRBD1 (6 bases). The germline V gene has CDR1 KGHSH and CDR2 LQKENI. The CDR3 is 17 residues long. The germline V and J ends were trimmed by 2 bases and 6 bases, with 20 bases remaining between them. The CDR3 nucleotides read TGTGCCAGCTCACCAACTCCAGGGATACAGGGCGGTCAGCCCCAGCATTTT. It translates to CASSPTPGIQGGQPQHF.

The chain combines TRBV5-6 with TRBJ2-3, with D perhaps TRBD2 (5 bases). Germline V gives CDR1 SGHDT, CDR2 YYEEEE. V was trimmed by 3 bases and J by 2 bases, leaving 10 bases between them. This CDR3 region has 14 residues. The CDR3 region has the DNA TGTGCCAGCAGCTATGGACGGGACACAGATACGCAGTATTTT. Its protein is CASSYGRDTDTQYF.

V is TRBV19 and J is TRBJ2-7; D gene unclear. Germline CDR1 reads LNHDA; CDR2 reads SQIVND (reference sequence). V was pared by 6 bases and J by 7 bases, with 10 bases between. This CDR3 is 11 amino acids long. The CDR3 DNA sequence: TGTGCCAGTAGCCTCCTAGGTGAGCAGTACTTC. Its protein product is CASSLLGEQYF.

The chain has TRBV7-2 and TRBJ2-1, with a possible D match to TRBD1 (5 bases). Trimming cost V 5 bases and J 3 bases, with 11 bases left between them. The CDR3 is 14 amino acids. Germline CDR1 reads SGHTA; CDR2 reads FQGNSA. The CDR3 spells CASSLDRDYNEQFF. CDR3 coding DNA: TGTGCCAGCAGCCTTGACAGAGACTACAATGAGCAGTTCTTC.

V usage is TRBV19 and J usage is TRBJ2-5, with no clear D. The closer fit of TRBJ2-7 to the DNA end suggests the J call may be wrong. CDR1 is LNHDA and CDR2 is SQIVND in the germline V gene (reference sequence). The CDR3 runs to 14 residues. CDR3 in DNA: TGTGCCAGTAGTACCCACAGATTCTCCTACGAGCAGTACTTC. Translating it yields CASSTHRFSYEQYF.

This clone is judged medium-sized (0.01 to 0.1%). This sequence joins TRBV4-3 and TRBJ2-7; TRBD1 matches at 11 bases. Germline CDR1 is LGHNA and CDR2 is YSLEER. CDR3 size: 16 residues. Unmatched junction bases numbered 8, after V lost 0 bases and J lost 7 bases. CDR3 region: CASSQDHGTGGEEQYF. The CDR3 bases are TGCGCCAGCAGCCAAGATCATGGGACAGGGGGTGAAGAGCAGTACTTC.